This T cell receptor (beta chain) appears in the sequencing data of a study of blood T cell repertoires in COVID-19. In the study overall: Material from acute and convalescent COVID-19 was sourced from the United States, Italy and Spain.

Cohorts were assigned according to the clinical history that participants reported. Trimming at V came to 10 bases and at J to 2 bases, leaving 20 bases not matched to a gene. The CDR3 consists of 18 residues. Germline V gene lookup returns CDR1 SGHTS and CDR2 YDEGEE. TCRdb keeps only in-frame clones here, not all; method: immunoSEQ multiplex PCR. The sample includes some 330,000 clones, about 92% of them seen just once. This clone has just one count. V and J are TRBV5-8 and TRBJ2-3; TRBD1 agrees at 9 bases. The sequenced sample was PBMCs or T cells enriched from blood (not recorded which). The sequence was collected from a woman younger than 45 who had recovered from COVID-19. The CDR3 sequence is CARGTGQGGGTITDTQYF. CDR3 nucleotide sequence: TGTGCCCGCGGCACGGGACAGGGTGGGGGGACTATCACAGATACGCAGTATTTT.